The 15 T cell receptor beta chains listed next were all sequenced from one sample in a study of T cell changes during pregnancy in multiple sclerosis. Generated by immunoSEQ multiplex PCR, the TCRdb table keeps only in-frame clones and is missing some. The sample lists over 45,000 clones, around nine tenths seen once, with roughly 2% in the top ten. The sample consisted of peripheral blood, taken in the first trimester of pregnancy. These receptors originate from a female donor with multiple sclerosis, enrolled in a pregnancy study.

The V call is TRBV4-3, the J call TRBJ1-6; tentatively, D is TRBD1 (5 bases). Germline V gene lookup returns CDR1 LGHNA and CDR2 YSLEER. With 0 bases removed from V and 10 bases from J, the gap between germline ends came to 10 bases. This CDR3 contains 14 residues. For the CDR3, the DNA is TGCGCCAGCAGCCAAGAGGGGGGTTGGTCACCCCTCCACTTT. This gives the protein CASSQEGGWSPLHF.

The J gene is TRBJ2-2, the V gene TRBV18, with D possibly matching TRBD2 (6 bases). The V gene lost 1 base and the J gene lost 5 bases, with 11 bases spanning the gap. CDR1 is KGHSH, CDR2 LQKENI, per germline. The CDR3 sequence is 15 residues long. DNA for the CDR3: TGTGCCAGCTCACCACGATCCGGGGGAACCGGGGAGCTGTTTTTT. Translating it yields CASSPRSGGTGELFF.

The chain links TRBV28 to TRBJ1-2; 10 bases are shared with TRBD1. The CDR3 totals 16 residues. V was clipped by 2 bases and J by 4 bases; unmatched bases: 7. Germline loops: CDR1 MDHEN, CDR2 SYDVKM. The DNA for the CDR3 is TGTGCCAGCAGTTTAAGGGACAGGGGCGTCCCCTATGGCTACACCTTC. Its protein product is CASSLRDRGVPYGYTF.

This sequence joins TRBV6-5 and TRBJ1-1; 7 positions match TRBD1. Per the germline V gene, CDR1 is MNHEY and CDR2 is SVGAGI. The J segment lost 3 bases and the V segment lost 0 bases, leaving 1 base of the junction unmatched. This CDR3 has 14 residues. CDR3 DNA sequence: TGTGCCAGCAGTTACTCGACAGGGTACACTGAAGCTTTCTTT. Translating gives CASSYSTGYTEAFF.

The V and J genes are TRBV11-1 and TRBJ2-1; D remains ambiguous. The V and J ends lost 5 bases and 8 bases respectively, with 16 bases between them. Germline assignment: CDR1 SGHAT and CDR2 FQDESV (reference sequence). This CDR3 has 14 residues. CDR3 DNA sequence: TGTGCCAGCAGCCCCGCGGTTAGCCGGCATGAGCAGTTCTTC. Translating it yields CASSPAVSRHEQFF.

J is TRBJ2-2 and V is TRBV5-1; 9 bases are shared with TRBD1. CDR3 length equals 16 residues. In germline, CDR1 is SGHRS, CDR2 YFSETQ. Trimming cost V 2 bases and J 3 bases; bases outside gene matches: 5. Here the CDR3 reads CASSFTGGRDTGELFF. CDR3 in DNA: TGCGCCAGCAGCTTTACAGGGGGCCGGGACACCGGGGAGCTGTTTTTT.

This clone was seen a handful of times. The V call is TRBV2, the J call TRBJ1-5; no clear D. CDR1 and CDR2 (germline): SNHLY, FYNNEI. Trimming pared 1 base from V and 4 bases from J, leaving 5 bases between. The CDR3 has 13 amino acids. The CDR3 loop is CASSEGGNQPQHF. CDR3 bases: TGTGCCAGCAGTGAAGGCGGGAATCAGCCCCAGCATTTT.

CDR3 in DNA: TGTGCCAGTAGTATATCTCCCGGGACAGCCAACACTGAAGCTTTCTTT. Residues: CASSISPGTANTEAFF. The chain uses TRBV19 and TRBJ1-1, with 7 bases aligning to TRBD1. There are 16 residues in the CDR3. The V gene's germline CDR1 is LNHDA and CDR2 SQIVND (reference sequence). Germline trimming cut 2 bases from V and 2 bases from J; bases unmatched to any gene: 8.

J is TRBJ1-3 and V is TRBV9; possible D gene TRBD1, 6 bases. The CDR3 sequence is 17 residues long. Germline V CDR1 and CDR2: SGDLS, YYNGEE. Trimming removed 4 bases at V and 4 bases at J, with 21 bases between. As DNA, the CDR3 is TGTGCCAGCAGCCCTAACTCATGGGGGCGCGTAGGAAACACCATATATTTT. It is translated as CASSPNSWGRVGNTIYF.

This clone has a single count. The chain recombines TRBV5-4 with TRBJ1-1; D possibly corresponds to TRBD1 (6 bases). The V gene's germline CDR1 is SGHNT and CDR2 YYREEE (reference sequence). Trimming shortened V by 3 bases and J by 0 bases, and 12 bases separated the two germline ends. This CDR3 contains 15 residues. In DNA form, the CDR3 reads TGTGCCAGCAGCTATGGAGGACAGATGAACACTGAAGCTTTCTTT. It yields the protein CASSYGGQMNTEAFF.

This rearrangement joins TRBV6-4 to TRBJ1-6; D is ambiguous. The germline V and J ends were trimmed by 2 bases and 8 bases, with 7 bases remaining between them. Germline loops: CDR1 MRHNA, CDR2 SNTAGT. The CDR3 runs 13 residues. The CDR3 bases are TGTGCCAGCAGTGACGAGATAGATTCACCCCTCCACTTT. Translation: CASSDEIDSPLHF.

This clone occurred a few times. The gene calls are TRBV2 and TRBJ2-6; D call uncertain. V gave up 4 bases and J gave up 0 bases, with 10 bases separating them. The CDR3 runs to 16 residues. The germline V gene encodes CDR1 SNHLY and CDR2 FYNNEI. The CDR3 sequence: CASSGEESSGANVLTF. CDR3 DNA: TGTGCCAGCAGTGGAGAGGAGAGCTCTGGGGCCAACGTCCTGACTTTC.

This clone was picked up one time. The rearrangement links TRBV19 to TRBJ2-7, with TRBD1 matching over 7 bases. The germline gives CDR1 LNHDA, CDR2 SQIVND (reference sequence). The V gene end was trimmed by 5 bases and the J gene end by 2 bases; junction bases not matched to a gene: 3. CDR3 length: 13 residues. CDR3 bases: TGTGCCAGTAGTTCGGGACAGACCTACGAGCAGTACTTC. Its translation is CASSSGQTYEQYF. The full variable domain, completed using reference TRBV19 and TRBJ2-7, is DGGITQSPKYLFRKEGQNVTLSCEQNLNHDAMYWYRQDPGQGLRLIYYSQIVNDFQKGDIAEGYSVSREKKESFPLTVTSAQKNPTAFYLCASSSGQTYEQYFGPGTRLTVT.

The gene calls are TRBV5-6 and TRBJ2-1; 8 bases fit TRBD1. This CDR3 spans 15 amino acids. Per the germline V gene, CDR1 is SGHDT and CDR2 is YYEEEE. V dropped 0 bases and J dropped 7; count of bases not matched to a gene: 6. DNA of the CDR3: TGTGCCAGCAGCTTGGCCTGGACAGGGATTAATGAGCAGTTCTTC. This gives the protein CASSLAWTGINEQFF. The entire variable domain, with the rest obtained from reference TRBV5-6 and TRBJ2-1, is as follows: DAGVTQSPTHLIKTRGQQVTLRCSPKSGHDTVSWYQQALGQGPQFIFQYYEEEERQRGNFPDRFSGHQFPNYSSELNVNALLLGDSALYLCASSLAWTGINEQFFGPGTRLTVL.

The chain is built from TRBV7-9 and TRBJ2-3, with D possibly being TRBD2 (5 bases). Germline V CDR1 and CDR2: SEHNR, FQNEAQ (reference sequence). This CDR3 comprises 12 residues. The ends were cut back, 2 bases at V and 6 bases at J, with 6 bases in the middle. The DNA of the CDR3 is TGTGCCAGCAGCTTATGGGAGGATACGCAGTATTTT. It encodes CASSLWEDTQYF.